This TCR beta chain was profiled in a study of blood T cell repertoires in COVID-19. TCRdb's copy holds only in-frame clones and misses some; the assay was immunoSEQ multiplex PCR. The sample has 200,000 to 300,000 clones; around 90% are singletons. V was trimmed by 4 bases and J by 7 bases, leaving 20 bases between them. This CDR3 is built from 15 residues. The germline gives CDR1 LGHDT, CDR2 YNNKEL (reference sequence). The source of this sequence is a man aged 18 to 29 with active or convalescent COVID-19. This sequence joins TRBV3-1 (or the pseudogene TRBV3-2) and TRBJ2-7; a weak D match, TRBD2 (5 bases). The specimen sequenced was peripheral blood. The CDR3 spells CASSRRGSNFGEQYF. The CDR3 DNA follows: TGTGCCAGCAGCCGTCGGGGTTCGAACTTCGGGGAGCAGTACTTC.